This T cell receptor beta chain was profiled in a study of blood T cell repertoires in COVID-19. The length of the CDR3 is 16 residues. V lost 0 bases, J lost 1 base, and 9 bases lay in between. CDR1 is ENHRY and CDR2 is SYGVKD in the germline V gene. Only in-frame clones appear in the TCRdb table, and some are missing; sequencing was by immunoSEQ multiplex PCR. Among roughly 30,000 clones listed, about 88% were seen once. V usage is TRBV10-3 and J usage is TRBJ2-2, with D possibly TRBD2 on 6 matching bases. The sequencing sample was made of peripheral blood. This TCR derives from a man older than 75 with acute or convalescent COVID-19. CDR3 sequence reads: CAISESVAVNTGELFF. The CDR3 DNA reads TGTGCCATCAGTGAGTCGGTAGCGGTGAACACCGGGGAGCTGTTTTTT.